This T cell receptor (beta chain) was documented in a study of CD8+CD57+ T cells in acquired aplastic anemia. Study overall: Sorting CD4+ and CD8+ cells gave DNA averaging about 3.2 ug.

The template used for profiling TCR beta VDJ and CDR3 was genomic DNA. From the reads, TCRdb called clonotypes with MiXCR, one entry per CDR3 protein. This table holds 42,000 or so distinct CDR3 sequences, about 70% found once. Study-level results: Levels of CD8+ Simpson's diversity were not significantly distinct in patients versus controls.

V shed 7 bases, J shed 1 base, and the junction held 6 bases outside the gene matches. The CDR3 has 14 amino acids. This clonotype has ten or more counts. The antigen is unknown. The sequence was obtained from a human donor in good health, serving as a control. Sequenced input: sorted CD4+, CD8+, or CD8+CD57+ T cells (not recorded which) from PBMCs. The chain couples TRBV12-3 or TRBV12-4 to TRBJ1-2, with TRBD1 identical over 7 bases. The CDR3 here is CASTEGAHNYGYTF. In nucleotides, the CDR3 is TGTGCCAGCACCGAGGGGGCCCATAACTATGGCTACACCTTC.